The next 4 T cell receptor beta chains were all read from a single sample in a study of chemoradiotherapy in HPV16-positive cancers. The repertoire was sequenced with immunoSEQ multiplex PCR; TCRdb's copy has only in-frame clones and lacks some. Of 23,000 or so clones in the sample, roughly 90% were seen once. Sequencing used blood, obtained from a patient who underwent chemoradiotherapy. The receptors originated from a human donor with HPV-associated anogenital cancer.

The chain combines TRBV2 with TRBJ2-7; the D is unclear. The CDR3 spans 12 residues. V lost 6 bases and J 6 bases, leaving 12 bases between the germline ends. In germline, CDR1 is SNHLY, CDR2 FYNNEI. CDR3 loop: CASSARRAEQYF. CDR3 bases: TGTGCCAGCAGCGCTCGAAGAGCCGAGCAGTACTTC.

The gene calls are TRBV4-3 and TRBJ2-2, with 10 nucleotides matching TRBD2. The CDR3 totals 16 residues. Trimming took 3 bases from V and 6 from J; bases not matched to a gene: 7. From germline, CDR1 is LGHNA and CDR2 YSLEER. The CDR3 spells CASSQNSGRIAGELFF. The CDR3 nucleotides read TGCGCCAGCAGCCAGAATAGCGGGAGGATTGCCGGGGAGCTGTTTTTT.

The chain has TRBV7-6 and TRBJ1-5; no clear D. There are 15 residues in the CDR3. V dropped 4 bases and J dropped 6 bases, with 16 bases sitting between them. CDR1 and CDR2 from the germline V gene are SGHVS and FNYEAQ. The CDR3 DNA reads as TGTGCCAGCAGCTCGGACGCATCTGGTGTTCAGCCCCAGCATTTT. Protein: CASSSDASGVQPQHF.

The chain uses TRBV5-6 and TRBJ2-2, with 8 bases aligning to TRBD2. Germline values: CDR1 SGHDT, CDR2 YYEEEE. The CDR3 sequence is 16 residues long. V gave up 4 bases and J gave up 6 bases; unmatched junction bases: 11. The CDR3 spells CASSRVPGGPAGELFF. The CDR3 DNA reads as TGTGCCAGCAGCCGGGTGCCGGGGGGGCCGGCCGGGGAGCTGTTTTTT.